A selection of T cell receptor beta chains follows, all from one sample in a study of blood T cells in healthy people across ages. TCRdb ran MiXCR on the 5' RACE reads and lists one entry per CDR3 protein. The data contain roughly 800,000 distinct CDR3 sequences, 58% of them singletons. Sequenced sample: blood. All receptors come from a young man in good health. Each CDR3 is given with its conserved first and last residue. D genes are given only for firm matches. Some rows have no size entry. The others give once, few or many, or a class for an expanded clone.

TRBV14,13,TRBJ2-3,-,-,CASSQNIPDTQYF,TGTGCCAGCAGCCAAAATATCCCAGATACGCAGTATTTT
TRBV5-1,12,TRBJ2-3,few,-,CASSLPGIEQYF,TGCGCCAGCAGCCTGCCAGGTATAGAGCAGTATTTT
TRBV7-2,10,TRBJ2-1,few,-,CASARDEQFF,TGTGCCAGCGCCCGGGATGAGCAGTTCTTC
TRBV9,13,TRBJ2-1,-,-,CASSVLFGDEQFF,TGTGCCAGCAGCGTATTGTTTGGTGATGAGCAGTTCTTC
TRBV29-1,15,TRBJ1-1,-,-,CSVEDPGRARTEAFF,TGCAGCGTTGAAGATCCAGGCAGGGCTCGCACTGAAGCTTTCTTT
TRBV30,11,TRBJ1-6,-,-,CAWSQGSSLHF,TGTGCCTGGAGCCAAGGGAGTTCCCTCCACTTT
TRBV4-3,13,TRBJ2-1,-,TRBD2,CAIRTSGYNEQFF,TGCGCCATCCGGACTAGCGGCTACAATGAGCAGTTCTTC
TRBV20-1,16,TRBJ2-3,few,TRBD1,CSARVYGTGERNTQYF,TGCAGTGCTAGGGTATACGGGACAGGGGAACGGAATACGCAGTATTTT
TRBV15,14,TRBJ1-5,-,-,CATSWGYSNQPQHF,TGTGCCACCAGTTGGGGGTATAGCAATCAGCCCCAGCATTTT
TRBV2,13,TRBJ2-7,-,-,CASGLPGFYEQYF,TGTGCCAGCGGCCTACCAGGGTTTTACGAGCAGTACTTC
TRBV6-6,16,TRBJ2-7,-,-,CASSYPPRGGSYEQYF,TGTGCCAGCAGTTACCCCCCCCGAGGAGGCTCCTACGAGCAGTACTTC
TRBV7-2,13,TRBJ1-2,-,-,CASSVLGQQGYTF,TGTGCCAGCAGCGTGTTGGGTCAGCAGGGCTACACCTTC
TRBV4-3,14,TRBJ2-7,few,-,CASSPNSGDGEQYF,TGCGCCAGCAGCCCGAACTCAGGGGACGGGGAGCAGTACTTC
TRBV3-1,13,TRBJ2-3,-,-,CASSHASRATQYF,TGTGCCAGCAGCCACGCTTCCCGGGCTACGCAGTATTTT
TRBV24-1,15,TRBJ2-2,once,-,CATSSGGRDTGELFF,TGTGCCACCAGTTCCGGGGGTAGGGACACCGGGGAGCTGTTTTTT
TRBV30,15,TRBJ2-5,-,TRBD2,CAWKLKLAGEETQYF,TGTGCCTGGAAACTAAAACTAGCGGGGGAAGAGACCCAGTACTTC
TRBV10-3,14,TRBJ1-2,once,-,CATLPEASNYGYTF,TGTGCCACCCTGCCGGAAGCTTCAAACTATGGCTACACCTTC
TRBV28,15,TRBJ2-7,-,TRBD1,CASSLGDRSSNEQYF,TGTGCCAGCAGTTTAGGGGACAGGTCGAGTAACGAGCAGTACTTC
TRBV5-1,15,TRBJ1-4,-,TRBD1,CASSRWTGPNEKLFF,TGCGCCAGCAGCAGGTGGACAGGGCCTAATGAAAAACTGTTTTTT
TRBV20-1,15,TRBJ2-7,-,TRBD1,CSARDARTGSDEQYF,TGCAGTGCTAGAGATGCGAGGACAGGGTCCGACGAGCAGTACTTC
TRBV9,15,TRBJ2-7,-,TRBD2,CASSFSGSQNSEQYF,TGTGCCAGCAGCTTTAGCGGGAGTCAGAATTCCGAGCAGTACTTC
TRBV4-3,17,TRBJ2-5,-,TRBD2,CVSSQDPTSGTQETQYF,TGCGTCAGCAGCCAAGATCCTACTAGCGGGACCCAAGAGACCCAGTACTTC
TRBV10-2,16,TRBJ2-5,-,TRBD1,CASSQGGQGGSETQYF,TGCGCCAGCAGTCAAGGGGGACAGGGTGGGTCAGAGACCCAGTACTTC
TRBV10-3,19,TRBJ2-6,few,-,CAISPHGDRGGSGANVLTF,TGTGCCATCAGTCCTCACGGTGATAGGGGGGGATCTGGGGCCAACGTCCTGACTTTC
TRBV6-6,15,TRBJ1-2,-,TRBD1,CASNLVGQGGSGYTF,TGTGCCAGCAATTTAGTGGGACAGGGAGGCTCTGGCTACACCTTC
TRBV29-1,12,TRBJ1-2,-,-,CSVEAGDYGYTF,TGCAGCGTTGAAGCAGGGGACTATGGCTACACCTTC
TRBV30,16,TRBJ2-5,-,-,CAWSVLGWGVGETQYF,TGTGCCTGGAGTGTCTTAGGGTGGGGGGTAGGAGAGACCCAGTACTTC
TRBV7-2,15,TRBJ1-2,-,-,CASSGMGGAPNGYTF,TGTGCCAGCAGCGGCATGGGAGGGGCGCCTAATGGCTACACCTTC
TRBV20-1,12,TRBJ2-7,few,-,CSASGAVYEQYF,TGCAGTGCTTCAGGAGCGGTCTACGAGCAGTACTTC
TRBV5-1,13,TRBJ2-7,few,-,CASSLVSTYEQYF,TGCGCCAGCAGCTTGGTTTCAACCTACGAGCAGTACTTC
TRBV3-1,15,TRBJ1-2,-,-,CASLGMDRHQYGYTF,TGTGCCAGCCTGGGGATGGACAGACACCAATATGGCTACACCTTC
TRBV28,14,TRBJ2-1,-,TRBD2,CASRLAGDLNEQFF,TGTGCCAGTCGTCTAGCGGGCGACCTCAATGAGCAGTTCTTC
TRBV18,13,TRBJ2-7,-,-,CASSPGRYYEQYF,TGTGCCAGCTCACCAGGACGGTACTACGAGCAGTACTTC
TRBV5-1,15,TRBJ2-6,-,-,CASRAGLSGANVLTF,TGCGCCAGCAGGGCAGGACTCTCTGGGGCCAACGTCCTGACTTTC
TRBV13,14,TRBJ2-1,-,TRBD2,CASSLSTGGDEQFF,TGTGCCAGCAGCTTGTCCACGGGAGGGGATGAGCAGTTCTTC
TRBV6-2/TRBV6-3,19,TRBJ2-3,few,TRBD2,CASSSKGSGGRYFTDTQYF,TGTGCCAGCAGTTCCAAGGGCAGCGGGGGGCGCTACTTCACAGATACGCAGTATTTT
TRBV7-2,14,TRBJ2-5,many,-,CASSPVRGGETQYF,TGTGCCAGCAGCCCAGTTAGGGGCGGGGAGACCCAGTACTTC
TRBV7-6,13,TRBJ1-2,-,-,CASSLVLGGGYTF,TGTGCCAGCAGCTTAGTGTTGGGGGGCGGCTACACCTTC
TRBV7-2,21,TRBJ2-5,-,-,CASSLALWGTRGVSTRETQYF,TGTGCCAGCAGCTTAGCGCTGTGGGGCACAAGGGGGGTATCAACGAGAGAGACCCAGTACTTC
TRBV12-3/TRBV12-4,14,TRBJ2-4,-,TRBD1,CASSFWGQEDIQYF,TGTGCCAGCAGTTTTTGGGGACAGGAGGACATTCAGTACTTC